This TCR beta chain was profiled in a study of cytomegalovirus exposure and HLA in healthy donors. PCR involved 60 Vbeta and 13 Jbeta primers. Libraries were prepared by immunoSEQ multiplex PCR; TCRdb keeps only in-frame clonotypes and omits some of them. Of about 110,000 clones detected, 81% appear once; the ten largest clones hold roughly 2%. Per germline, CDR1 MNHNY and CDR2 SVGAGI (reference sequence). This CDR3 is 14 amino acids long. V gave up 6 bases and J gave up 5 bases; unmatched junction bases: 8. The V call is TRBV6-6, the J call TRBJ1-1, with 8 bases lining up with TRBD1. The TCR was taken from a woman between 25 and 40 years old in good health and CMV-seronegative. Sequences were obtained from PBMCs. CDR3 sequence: CASRYTGGLTEAFF. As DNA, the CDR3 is TGTGCCAGCAGGTATACAGGGGGACTAACTGAAGCTTTCTTT.